This T cell receptor (beta chain) was captured in a study of shared clonotypes between healthy human individuals. The wider study: Researchers drew samples from two women and a few men aged 18 to 49.

It was into CD45RA+ naive and CD45RA-negative memory subsets that the CD4+ cells were split. Germline CDR1 is LGHNA and CDR2 is YSLEER. V lost 1 base, J lost 6 bases, and 3 bases stayed unmatched. This CDR3 contains 15 residues. Measured with immunoSEQ multiplex PCR; TCRdb has only the in-frame clones, and not every one. This table has 2 million to 2.5 million clones, roughly 95% appearing once. Sequencing used naive CD4+ T cells sorted from blood. Subset given: CD45RA+ positively selected. The clonotype comes from a man younger than 35 in good health. V and J are TRBV4-3 and TRBJ2-1; TRBD2 matches at 10 bases. CDR3 residues: CASSQVPSGSNEQFF. The CDR3 DNA follows: TGCGCCAGCAGCCAAGTCCCTAGCGGGAGCAATGAGCAGTTCTTC.